These 20 T cell receptor beta chains were all obtained from the same sample, sequenced in a study of T-cell memory formation after mild COVID-19. TCRdb passed the 5' RACE reads through MiXCR, listing each CDR3 protein once. The repertoire includes 450,000 to 650,000 distinct CDR3 sequences, over 15% of them detected once, and around 12% sits in the top ten. Material: PBMCs or a T cell subset sorted from them (not recorded which). The receptors were sampled from an adult woman who had mild COVID-19 (a few samples of this study predate the infection). Cell type and time point are not known.

The chain couples TRBV12-3 or TRBV12-4 to TRBJ1-1; 7 bases match TRBD1. V shed 5 bases and J 1 base; nucleotides not matched to a gene: 4. The CDR3 has 14 amino acids. CDR3 loop: CASSRQGTNTEAFF. The CDR3 DNA is TGTGCCAGCAGTCGACAGGGCACGAACACTGAAGCTTTCTTT.

V is TRBV12-3 or TRBV12-4 and J is TRBJ2-1; D might be TRBD2 (5 bases). The CDR3 contains 14 residues. Trimming shortened V by 0 bases and J by 8 bases, and 11 bases separated the two germline ends. The CDR3 loop reads CASSLAGPEDEQFF. Here the CDR3 DNA reads TGTGCCAGCAGTTTAGCCGGGCCGGAGGATGAGCAGTTCTTC.

The V gene is TRBV27, the J gene TRBJ2-7; D is perhaps TRBD2 (6 bases). Trimming shortened V by 4 bases and J by 6 bases, and 13 bases separated the two germline ends. From germline, CDR1 is MNHEY and CDR2 SMNVEV (reference sequence). The CDR3 length is 13 residues. DNA of the CDR3: TGTGCCAGCAGTTCGCGGGGTCCGTCCGAGCAGTACTTC. It encodes CASSSRGPSEQYF.

The CDR3 DNA is TGCGCCAGCAGCCAAGACAGGGGTCGTAATTCACCCCTCCACTTT. As protein: CASSQDRGRNSPLHF. The V and J genes are TRBV4-3 and TRBJ1-6; D is perhaps TRBD1 (6 bases). V was clipped by 0 bases and J by 6 bases, with 9 bases between them. CDR3 size: 15 residues. CDR1 LGHNA and CDR2 YSLEER come from the germline V gene.

The chain has TRBV12-3 or TRBV12-4 and TRBJ1-2, with 10 bases that match TRBD1. This CDR3 has 15 amino acids. Germline trimming cut 3 bases from V and 2 bases from J; bases unmatched to any gene: 3. DNA for the CDR3: TGTGCCAGCAGTTTTGGGACAGGGGTGAACTATGGCTACACCTTC. It encodes CASSFGTGVNYGYTF.

The chain has TRBV13 and TRBJ2-7; TRBD1 aligns across 7 bases. V lost 6 bases, J lost 7 bases, and 9 bases stayed unmatched. Germline assignment: CDR1 PRHDT and CDR2 FYEKMQ (reference sequence). The CDR3 is made up of 13 amino acids. The CDR3: CASSHRDREEQYF. The CDR3 DNA reads as TGTGCCAGCAGTCACCGGGACAGAGAAGAGCAGTACTTC.

The chain has TRBV12-3 or TRBV12-4 and TRBJ1-2; D unclear. The length of the CDR3 is 12 residues. With 7 bases removed from V and 7 bases from J, the gap between germline ends came to 13 bases. The DNA for the CDR3 is TGTGCCAGCAAAACCGTTGTTCCTGGCTACACCTTC. Its protein is CASKTVVPGYTF.

This clonotype was seen at least ten times. This CDR3 reads CASSRDRLTDTQYF. The CDR3 nucleotides are TGTGCCAGCAGTCGGGACAGACTCACAGATACGCAGTATTTT. The rearrangement uses TRBV12-3 or TRBV12-4 and TRBJ2-3; TRBD1 agrees at 7 bases. After removal of 5 bases from V and 2 bases from J, the junction contained 4 bases not matched to a gene. This CDR3 region has 14 residues.

Only a few counts were recorded for this clonotype. V is TRBV12-3 or TRBV12-4 and J is TRBJ2-5, with D possibly being TRBD2 (6 bases). V was trimmed by 3 bases and J by 5 bases, leaving 19 bases between them. CDR3 length: 16 amino acids. CDR3: CASSFSGGPSWETQYF. CDR3 coding DNA: TGTGCCAGCAGTTTTTCTGGAGGGCCCTCGTGGGAGACCCAGTACTTC.

In this sample, this clonotype turned up many times. The J gene is TRBJ2-7, the V gene TRBV20-1; tentatively, D is TRBD1 (6 bases). The V end was cut by 7 bases, the J end by 8 bases, with 15 bases between. This CDR3 comprises 11 residues. The germline gives CDR1 DFQATT, CDR2 SNEGSKA (reference sequence). As DNA, the CDR3 is TGCAGTGTCGGGATAGACAGGCAGCAGTACTTC. It codes for CSVGIDRQQYF.

This clonotype was recorded a few times. CDR3 sequence: CASSTGLLSTDTQYF. The CDR3 DNA sequence: TGTGCCAGCAGCACGGGACTGCTAAGCACAGATACGCAGTATTTT. The chain uses TRBV7-7 and TRBJ2-3, with D possibly being TRBD2 (6 bases). The CDR3 runs to 15 residues. With 5 bases removed from V and 0 bases from J, the gap between germline ends came to 12 bases. Per the germline V gene, CDR1 is SSHAT and CDR2 is FNYEAQ (reference sequence).

This clonotype showed up just a few times. This sequence joins TRBV20-1 and TRBJ1-1; D is undetermined. V gave up 1 base and J gave up 3 bases, with 12 bases separating them. CDR3 length equals 14 residues. Germline V gene sequence: CDR1 DFQATT, CDR2 SNEGSKA (reference sequence). This CDR3 reads CSARVHPGHTEAFF. In nucleotides, the CDR3 is TGCAGTGCTAGAGTTCATCCAGGCCACACTGAAGCTTTCTTT.

This clonotype was detected ten times or more. The gene calls are TRBV7-6 and TRBJ2-3; 10 bases agree with TRBD2. Germline values: CDR1 SGHVS, CDR2 FNYEAQ. The V gene end was trimmed by 5 bases and the J gene end by 3 bases; junction bases not matched to a gene: 5. The CDR3 covers 15 residues. The CDR3 loop reads CASSPLAGRTDTQYF. The DNA of the CDR3 is TGTGCCAGCAGCCCACTAGCGGGAAGAACAGATACGCAGTATTTT.

The chain uses TRBV10-2 and TRBJ2-7; 9 nucleotides line up with TRBD2. Unmatched junction bases numbered 5, after V lost 6 bases and J lost 2 bases. CDR1 is WSHSY and CDR2 is SAAADI in the germline V gene. This CDR3 is 14 amino acids long. CDR3 amino acids: CASRTSGPTYEQYF. For the CDR3, the DNA is TGCGCCAGCAGGACTAGCGGACCTACCTACGAGCAGTACTTC.

This clonotype was seen more than once but under ten times. The chain uses TRBV5-5 and TRBJ1-2, with 10 nucleotides matching TRBD1. The CDR3 has 15 amino acids. Germline CDR1 reads SGHKS; CDR2 reads YYEKEE (reference sequence). V dropped 0 bases and J dropped 3; count of bases not matched to a gene: 2. CDR3 sequence (DNA): TGTGCCAGCAGCTTGGGACAGGGGGCTGACTATGGCTACACCTTC. It specifies CASSLGQGADYGYTF.

This sequence joins TRBV29-1 and TRBJ2-3; the D gene is possibly TRBD2 (5 bases). Germline CDR1 SQVTM, CDR2 ANQGSEA. V lost 3 bases to trimming and J lost 1 base, with 11 bases between them. There are 14 residues in the CDR3. CDR3 amino acids: CSVEIAQGTDTQYF. CDR3 nucleotide sequence: TGCAGCGTTGAGATAGCGCAGGGCACAGATACGCAGTATTTT.

This chain links TRBV7-9 with TRBJ1-4; D unclear. The CDR3 runs to 13 residues. V was pared by 3 bases and J by 10 bases, with 12 bases between. The germline V gene has CDR1 SEHNR and CDR2 FQNEAQ (reference sequence). CDR3 bases: TGTGCCAGCAGCTTTGGGCAGGCGGTAAAACTGTTTTTT. Translating it yields CASSFGQAVKLFF.

The rearrangement uses TRBV24-1 and TRBJ2-7, with a weak D call TRBD2 (7 bases). V was pared by 4 bases and J by 7 bases, with 16 bases between. The germline V gene encodes CDR1 KGHDR and CDR2 SFDVKD. The CDR3 covers 14 residues. CDR3 loop: CATSEGGAGLEQYF. In DNA, the CDR3 is TGTGCCACCAGTGAGGGGGGGGCCGGACTTGAGCAGTACTTC.

A few counts support this clonotype. This chain joins TRBV19 and TRBJ2-7; TRBD2 aligns across 7 bases. Looked up from germline, CDR1 is LNHDA and CDR2 is SQIVND (reference sequence). The CDR3 extends over 14 amino acids. V shed 6 bases, J shed 3 bases, and the junction held 8 bases outside the gene matches. As DNA, the CDR3 is TGTGCCAGTAGCGGGAGGCATGAAATCTACGAGCAGTACTTC. Its protein is CASSGRHEIYEQYF.

The J gene is TRBJ1-2, the V gene TRBV4-1; the match to TRBD1 covers 7 bases. CDR3 length equals 14 residues. CDR1 MGHRA and CDR2 YSYEKL come from the germline V gene. V lost 3 bases and J lost 6; bases outside the gene matches: 7. The CDR3 DNA reads as TGCGCCAGCAGCCAGGAACCCGGGACAGATGGCTACACCTTC. Amino acid sequence: CASSQEPGTDGYTF.